Below, 29 T cell receptor beta chains from the same sample are listed, as sequenced in a study of human T cells and chemical hapten exposure. The time point was: patch test 2, 6 weeks after DPC sensitization. As to treatment: therapeutic diphenylcyclopropenone sensitization with weekly scalp DPC. TCRdb re-derived calls from the RACE reads in MiXCR, one entry per CDR3 protein. The table includes approximately 120,000 distinct CDR3 sequences, about a tenth detected once. The specimen comprised whole blood, sampled in connection with sensitization to the hapten diphenylcyclopropenone (DPC). The origin of the receptors is a woman between 35 and 50 years old with alopecia areata. Some clones in this sample may be carry-over from other donors' samples.

The V call is TRBV20-1, the J call TRBJ1-1; the match to TRBD1 covers 7 bases. The V segment lost 3 bases and the J segment 4 bases; nucleotides outside the gene matches: 8. This CDR3 is built from 14 residues. Germline CDR1 is DFQATT and CDR2 is SNEGSKA (reference sequence). The CDR3 is CSASLSGGATEAFF. The CDR3 DNA sequence: TGCAGTGCTAGTCTCTCAGGGGGAGCCACTGAAGCTTTCTTT.

This clonotype has ten or more counts. The CDR3 region has the DNA TGTGCCAGCTCACCAATGGAGACCCAGTACTTC. It is translated as CASSPMETQYF. The rearrangement joins TRBV18 to TRBJ2-5; D unresolved. Germline values: CDR1 KGHSH, CDR2 LQKENI. The CDR3 runs 11 residues. Trimming shortened V by 2 bases and J by 5 bases, and 3 bases separated the two germline ends. Filled out from reference TRBV18 and TRBJ2-5, the complete variable domain reads NAGVMQNPRHLVRRRGQEARLRCSPMKGHSHVYWYRQLPEEGLKFMVYLQKENIIDESGMPKERFSAEFPKEGPSILRIQQVVRGDSAAYFCASSPMETQYFGPGTRLLVL.

This clonotype was counted a few times. The chain joins TRBV9 to TRBJ2-3; TRBD1 matches 9 bases. J gave up 2 bases and V 0 bases, and 10 bases lay outside the gene matches. CDR3 length: 18 amino acids. The germline V gene has CDR1 SGDLS and CDR2 YYNGEE. Here the CDR3 reads CASSVETGGPLFTDTQYF. The DNA for the CDR3 is TGTGCCAGCAGCGTAGAAACAGGGGGCCCACTATTCACAGATACGCAGTATTTT.

This clonotype has more than one count but fewer than ten. The J gene is TRBJ2-2, the V gene TRBV7-2; no clear D gene. The ends were cut back, 5 bases at V and 7 bases at J, with 11 bases in the middle. CDR3 length: 13 residues. Germline V gives CDR1 SGHTA, CDR2 FQGNSA. In DNA form, the CDR3 reads TGTGCCAGCAGCCCCACCCAAGGCGGGGAGCTGTTTTTT. It is translated as CASSPTQGGELFF.

About this clonotype itself: This may arise from a read error, as a much more abundant clone is one base away. V is TRBV6-5 and J is TRBJ1-2; 8 bases are a match to TRBD1. The junction had 5 bases not matched to a gene; V was cut back by 6 bases and J by 2 bases. Germline lookup yields CDR1 MNHEY and CDR2 SVGAGI. The CDR3 has 14 residues. The CDR3 nucleotides read TGTGCCAGCAGCGTGGGACAGGCGAACTATGGCTACACCTTC. Its protein product is CASSVGQANYGYTF.

This clonotype was seen ten or more times. This chain joins TRBV7-9 and TRBJ1-5, with D tentatively TRBD1 (5 bases). The CDR3 is 14 amino acids. Germline V CDR1 and CDR2: SEHNR, FQNEAQ (reference sequence). V dropped 5 bases and J dropped 6 bases, with 14 bases sitting between them. The CDR3 nucleotides are TGTGCCAGCAGCGTCCAGGGAGGCGGTCAGCCCCAGCATTTT. Protein sequence: CASSVQGGGQPQHF.

This clonotype was seen ten or more times. The chain has TRBV20-1 and TRBJ2-3, with 11 bases matching TRBD2. This CDR3 region has 15 residues. CDR1 is DFQATT, CDR2 SNEGSKA, per germline (reference sequence). J lost 4 bases, V lost 5 bases, and 8 bases had no gene match. The CDR3: CSAPPGTSGPDTQYF. The DNA for the CDR3 is TGCAGTGCTCCCCCCGGGACTAGCGGCCCAGATACGCAGTATTTT.

This clonotype was counted only a few times. The junction departs from germline at one end; a sequencing error may be responsible. This chain links TRBV10-2 with TRBJ1-5; D possibly corresponds to TRBD1 (5 bases). The CDR3 covers 13 residues. In germline, CDR1 is WSHSY, CDR2 SAAADI. Here the CDR3 DNA reads TGCGCCATCAGTGGGGGTTCCAATCAGCCCCAGCATTTT. Amino acids: CAISGGSNQPQHF.

As regards this clonotype: This sequence may be a read error, since a much larger clone differs from it by one base. This chain links TRBV7-6 with TRBJ2-3; 14 bases map to TRBD2. In germline, CDR1 is SGHVS, CDR2 FNYEAQ. The CDR3 runs 17 residues. V trimming: 6 bases; J trimming: 6 bases; junction bases outside the gene matches: 11. The CDR3 reads CASSPGLAGGRPDTQYF. The CDR3 nucleotides are TGTGCCAGCAGTCCTGGACTAGCGGGGGGCCGCCCCGATACGCAGTATTTT.

The DNA of the CDR3 is TGTGCCAGCTTCGCATCCTCCTACGAGCAGTACTTC. Its translation: CASFASSYEQYF. This chain links TRBV27 with TRBJ2-7; D is undetermined. The CDR3 length is 12 residues. Germline assignment: CDR1 MNHEY and CDR2 SMNVEV (reference sequence). V was clipped by 8 bases and J by 0 bases, with 8 bases between them.

J is TRBJ1-6 and V is TRBV6-6; D gene uncertain. This CDR3 comprises 14 residues. V lost 4 bases, J lost 4 bases, and 8 bases lay in between. Per the germline V gene, CDR1 is MNHNY and CDR2 is SVGAGI (reference sequence). As DNA, the CDR3 is TGTGCCAGCAGTTCCCCGGAATATAATTCACCCCTCCACTTT. Amino acid sequence: CASSSPEYNSPLHF.

This chain uses TRBV6-5 with TRBJ2-2; D is unresolved. Trimming left V 0 bases short and J 9 bases short, with 14 bases between. CDR3 length: 15 amino acids. Germline CDR1 MNHEY, CDR2 SVGAGI. The CDR3 nucleotides read TGTGCCAGCAGTTACTCGATAAACGTCGTCCGGGAGCTGTTTTTT. This translates into CASSYSINVVRELFF.

This clonotype was seen ten or more times. This sequence joins TRBV6-5 and TRBJ2-7, with D tentatively TRBD2 (5 bases). CDR3 length: 15 amino acids. Per germline, CDR1 MNHEY and CDR2 SVGAGI. Trimming pared 5 bases from V and 4 bases from J, leaving 18 bases between. The CDR3 here is CASSPPPAGGYEQYF. CDR3 nucleotides: TGTGCCAGCAGTCCCCCCCCCGCAGGCGGGTACGAGCAGTACTTC.

This chain uses TRBV20-1 with TRBJ2-1; 8 bases are shared with TRBD2. This CDR3 is 15 amino acids long. In germline, CDR1 is DFQATT, CDR2 SNEGSKA (reference sequence). CDR3 DNA: TGCAGAGCTCTGGGACTAGAGTTGGCCTACAATGAGCAGTTCTTC. Protein: CRALGLELAYNEQFF.

Ten or more counts support this clonotype. The chain links TRBV12-3 or TRBV12-4 to TRBJ2-1; D gene ambiguous. Deletions cut 3 bases from V and 7 bases from J, with 16 bases between. The CDR3 length is 15 residues. The CDR3 DNA reads TGTGCCAGCAGTTTTACTTTCGGACCAAGGAATGAGCAGTTCTTC. This gives the protein CASSFTFGPRNEQFF.

The table lists this clonotype with a few counts. V gene TRBV19 combines with J gene TRBJ2-7; D perhaps matches TRBD1 (5 bases). There are 14 residues in the CDR3. Trimming took 3 bases from V and 2 from J, leaving 11 bases between them. Germline V CDR1 and CDR2: LNHDA, SQIVND (reference sequence). CDR3 region: CASSMQGMTYEQYF. In DNA, the CDR3 is TGTGCCAGTAGTATGCAGGGCATGACCTACGAGCAGTACTTC.

This clonotype came up many times. The chain is built from TRBV5-1 and TRBJ2-5, with D hard to call. Germline V CDR1 and CDR2: SGHRS, YFSETQ. V shed 7 bases and J shed 2 bases, with 6 bases lying between them. There are 11 residues in the CDR3. CDR3 loop: CASVGQETQYF. The CDR3 region has the DNA TGCGCCAGCGTCGGGCAAGAGACCCAGTACTTC.

The table lists this clonotype with many counts. The V gene is TRBV6-2 or TRBV6-3, the J gene TRBJ2-4; tentatively, D is TRBD1 (6 bases). CDR1 and CDR2 from the germline V gene are MNHEY and SVGEGT. Trimming left V 5 bases short and J 7 bases short, with 18 bases between. The CDR3 is made up of 15 amino acids. The DNA for the CDR3 is TGTGCCAGCAGTGCTGGGCAGGGGATTGTGAACATTCAGTACTTC. Protein: CASSAGQGIVNIQYF.

The chain couples TRBV7-2 to TRBJ2-1; perhaps TRBD2 as D (6 bases). The germline V gene has CDR1 SGHTA and CDR2 FQGNSA. This CDR3 spans 16 amino acids. V was pared by 1 base and J by 8 bases, with 18 bases between. This CDR3 is CASSLGGVPPRDEQFF. The CDR3, as DNA: TGTGCCAGCAGCTTAGGGGGGGTCCCCCCGCGGGATGAGCAGTTCTTC.

To note about this clonotype: This clone may be a read error of a much larger clone one base away. The chain employs TRBV9 and TRBJ2-1; 7 bases are shared with TRBD1. CDR3 length: 18 residues. Germline trimming cut 4 bases from V and 6 bases from J; bases unmatched to any gene: 19. Germline CDR1 reads SGDLS; CDR2 reads YYNGEE. This chain's CDR3 is CASSTDQKQGKFFNEQFF. CDR3 nucleotides: TGTGCCAGCAGCACCGACCAGAAACAGGGGAAATTCTTCAATGAGCAGTTCTTC.

This clonotype was picked up a small number of times. The V and J genes are TRBV10-3 and TRBJ1-2, with 12 bases identical to TRBD1. Germline V lookup: CDR1 ENHRY, CDR2 SYGVKD. With 6 bases clipped from V and 6 bases from J, the junction kept 2 bases outside the gene matches. The CDR3 covers 13 residues. CDR3 nucleotide sequence: TGTGCCATCAGGGGACAGGGGGCGGATGGCTACACCTTC. The encoded protein is CAIRGQGADGYTF.

This clonotype was seen ten or more times. The chain is built from TRBV6-1 and TRBJ2-7; TRBD1 agrees at 9 bases. The CDR3 has 15 amino acids. CDR1 and CDR2 from the germline V gene are MNHNS and SASEGT. V lost 6 bases and J lost 5; bases outside the gene matches: 11. The CDR3 coding sequence is TGTGCCAGCAGCGAAAAGGGACAGGGACGCCACGAGCAGTACTTC. This sequence encodes CASSEKGQGRHEQYF.

This clonotype appeared a few times. The chain joins TRBV6-2 or TRBV6-3 to TRBJ2-1; TRBD2 agrees at 7 bases. CDR3 length: 16 residues. The V gene's germline CDR1 is MNHEY and CDR2 SVGEGT. With V trimmed by 2 bases and J by 5 bases, 9 bases remained unmatched. The CDR3 nucleotides read TGTGCCAGCAGTTACCTGACTAGCCGCGATCACAATGAGCAGTTCTTC. This encodes CASSYLTSRDHNEQFF.

This clonotype was counted ten times or more. This sequence joins TRBV4-3 and TRBJ2-4, with 7 bases matching TRBD1. The length of the CDR3 is 17 residues. Germline V gene sequence: CDR1 LGHNA, CDR2 YSLEER. J was trimmed by 0 bases and V by 0 bases; bases with no gene match: 5. The CDR3 DNA reads as TGCGCCAGCAGCCAAGAAGGGGGACAGCTAGCCAAAAACATTCAGTACTTC. Its protein is CASSQEGGQLAKNIQYF.

The rearrangement uses TRBV9 and TRBJ2-7; D tentatively reads TRBD1 or TRBD2 (5 bases each). CDR1 and CDR2 (germline): SGDLS, YYNGEE. The CDR3 has 14 residues. V was clipped by 3 bases and J by 3 bases, with 13 bases between them. This CDR3 reads CASSGTGAFYEQYF. Written as DNA, the CDR3 is TGTGCCAGCAGCGGTACCGGGGCCTTCTACGAGCAGTACTTC.

This clonotype was counted at least ten times. The V call is TRBV7-9, the J call TRBJ1-3, with D unresolved. CDR3 length: 14 amino acids. V dropped 5 bases and J dropped 0 bases, with 8 bases sitting between them. Germline values: CDR1 SEHNR, CDR2 FQNEAQ (reference sequence). CDR3 in DNA: TGTGCCAGCAGCCCTCAAAGCTCTGGAAACACCATATATTTT. Amino acid sequence: CASSPQSSGNTIYF.

The chain is built from TRBV5-1 and TRBJ1-2, with D hard to call. This CDR3 comprises 15 residues. Germline assignment: CDR1 SGHRS and CDR2 YFSETQ. The V and J ends lost 7 bases and 4 bases respectively, with 20 bases between them. For the CDR3, the DNA is TGCGCCAGCTCCCGAGGACCTTCGGACCCCTATGGCTACACCTTC. It yields the protein CASSRGPSDPYGYTF.

This chain uses TRBV4-3 with TRBJ2-5, with TRBD2 matching 12 bases. Germline CDR1 and CDR2: LGHNA and YSLEER. The V segment lost 4 bases and the J segment 5 bases; nucleotides outside the gene matches: 8. The CDR3 extends over 16 amino acids. CDR3 coding DNA: TGCGCCAGCAGCCCCTCTAGCGGGGGGGCCGGGGAGACCCAGTACTTC. Translated, it gives CASSPSSGGAGETQYF.

This chain connects TRBV5-1 to TRBJ2-3; D is perhaps TRBD1 or TRBD2 (8 bases each). Germline CDR1 and CDR2: SGHRS and YFSETQ. Trimming removed 2 bases from V and 6 bases from J, with 13 bases in between. The CDR3 runs 14 residues. The CDR3 protein is CASSLAGDRDTQYF. The DNA for the CDR3 is TGCGCCAGCAGCTTAGCGGGGGACAGGGATACGCAGTATTTT. Full variable domain (outside the CDR3, taken from reference TRBV5-1 and TRBJ2-3): KAGVTQTPRYLIKTRGQQVTLSCSPISGHRSVSWYQQTPGQGLQFLFEYFSETQRNKGNFPGRFSGRQFSNSRSEMNVSTLELGDSALYLCASSLAGDRDTQYFGPGTRLTVL.